This T cell receptor beta chain was obtained from a study of blood T cell repertoires in COVID-19. Study overall: PBMCs, B-cell-depleted T cells, or T cells were the source of the cDNA or gDNA that made up the material.

Sequenced by immunoSEQ multiplex PCR; TCRdb stores in-frame clones only, minus some. The table records fewer than 65,000 clones, 86% of them present only once. V was clipped by 3 bases and J by 3 bases; unmatched bases: 8. The CDR3 totals 17 residues. CDR1 and CDR2 from the germline V gene are SNHLY and FYNNEI. Sequencing input: peripheral blood. The gene calls are TRBV2 and TRBJ1-4; 9 nucleotides agree with TRBD1. The receptor's source is an elderly woman with acute or convalescent COVID-19. Here the CDR3 reads CASSENKQGAPNEKLFF. DNA of the CDR3: TGTGCCAGCAGTGAGAACAAACAGGGGGCACCTAATGAAAAACTGTTTTTT.